This TCR beta chain was sequenced in a study of blood T cell repertoires in COVID-19. The wider study: Collection of acute and convalescent COVID-19 samples took place in the United States, Italy and Spain.

Methods used by the authors: Reference gene primer amplification in the assay estimated nucleated cell counts. The table came from immunoSEQ multiplex PCR; TCRdb's copy has only in-frame clones and leaves some out. The D gene and trimming were derived from the DNA, and the V and J assignments and clone size from that table. The table lists 300,000 to 350,000 clones, 88% of them singletons. Participants, about 18 to 100 years old, spanned approximately 26 US areas. Trimming left V 4 bases short and J 7 bases short, with 11 bases between. CDR3 length equals 12 residues. Germline values: CDR1 KGHSH, CDR2 LQKENI.

The source of this sequence is a man aged 25 to 40 who had recovered from COVID-19. The chain is built from TRBV18 and TRBJ2-7, with a possible D match to TRBD2 (5 bases). The sample consisted of PBMCs or T cells enriched from blood (not recorded which). CDR3 in DNA: TGTGCCAGCTCACTCCAAAGAGGGGAGCAGTACTTC. Protein sequence: CASSLQRGEQYF.